The TCR beta chain described here comes from a study of T-cell memory formation after mild COVID-19. Overall study: Clustering of TCRs was largely donor specific.

Germline V gene sequence: CDR1 LGHDT, CDR2 YNNKEL (reference sequence). With 1 base removed from V and 6 bases from J, the gap between germline ends came to 7 bases. This CDR3 is 12 amino acids long. TCRalpha and TCRbeta libraries used 5'RACE with constant-segment primers and UMIs. Each CDR3 protein gets one entry after TCRdb re-called the 5' RACE reads with MiXCR. The data hold roughly 150,000 distinct CDR3 sequences, with 10% to 15% observed a single time. This clonotype was detected a few times. The antigen remains unidentified. Regarding the study as a whole: CM and EM subsets held most contracting CD4+ clones; EMRA held CD8+ ones. From day 15 to 85, contracting clones were balanced between CD4 and CD8, whereas later expanders leaned toward CD4+.

Material: PBMCs or a T cell subset sorted from them (not recorded which). This chain uses TRBV3-1 with TRBJ2-7; D remains ambiguous. This clonotype originated in a young man who had mild COVID-19 (a few samples of this study predate the infection). Cell type and time point are not known. Here the CDR3 reads CASSQVAVEQYF. The CDR3 DNA reads as TGTGCCAGCAGCCAAGTCGCAGTCGAGCAGTACTTC.